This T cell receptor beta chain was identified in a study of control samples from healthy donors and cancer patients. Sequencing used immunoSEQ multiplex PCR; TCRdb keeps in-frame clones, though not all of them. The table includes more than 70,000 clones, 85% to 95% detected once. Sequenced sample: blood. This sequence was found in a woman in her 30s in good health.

CDR3 sequence (DNA): TGCGCCAGCAGGGTAGGCTATAATTCACCCCTCCACTTT. Translation: CASRVGYNSPLHF. This chain joins TRBV10-2 and TRBJ1-6; no definite D call. CDR1 and CDR2 (germline): WSHSY, SAAADI. The CDR3 extends over 13 amino acids. The germline V and J ends were trimmed by 6 bases and 3 bases, with 6 bases remaining between them.